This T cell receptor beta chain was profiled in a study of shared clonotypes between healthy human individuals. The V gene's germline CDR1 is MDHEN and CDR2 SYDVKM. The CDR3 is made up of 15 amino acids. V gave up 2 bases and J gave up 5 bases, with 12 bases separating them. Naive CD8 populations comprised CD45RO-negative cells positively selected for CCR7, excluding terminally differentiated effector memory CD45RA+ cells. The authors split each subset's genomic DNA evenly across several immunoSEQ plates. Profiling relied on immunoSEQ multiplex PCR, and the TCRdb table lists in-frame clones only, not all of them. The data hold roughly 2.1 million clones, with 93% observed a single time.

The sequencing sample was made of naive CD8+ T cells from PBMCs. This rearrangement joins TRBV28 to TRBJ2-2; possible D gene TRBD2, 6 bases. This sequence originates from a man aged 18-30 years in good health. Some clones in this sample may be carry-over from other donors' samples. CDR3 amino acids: CASSLVGGMTGELFF. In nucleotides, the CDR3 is TGTGCCAGCAGTTTAGTTGGAGGGATGACCGGGGAGCTGTTTTTT.